The following is a T cell receptor (beta chain) sequence with its context. The assay was immunoSEQ multiplex PCR, and TCRdb's table has in-frame clones only and misses some. The data hold 85,000 to 100,000 clones, with 80% to 90% observed a single time. This sample is part of a study of OX40 agonist ivuxolimab in advanced cancers. Background on the study: Earlier treatment with anti-PD-1, anti-PD-L1 or anti-CTLA-4 was permitted, and about 40% had received some.

The CDR3 totals 13 residues. V gave up 7 bases and J gave up 1 base, with 8 bases separating them. Germline V gene data show CDR1 as MNHEY and CDR2 as SVGAGI. The TCR comes from an adult with an advanced solid tumor such as melanoma, head and neck, liver or kidney cancer. Sample: CD4+ or CD8+ T cells sorted from blood, taken in a trial of the OX40 agonist ivuxolimab. The chain carries TRBV6-5 and TRBJ1-5, with TRBD1 as a possible D gene (6 bases). For the CDR3, the DNA is TGTGCCAGCAAGGGGGGGAGCAATCAGCCCCAGCATTTT. It codes for CASKGGSNQPQHF.